This T cell receptor (beta chain) was recorded in a study of blood T cell repertoires in COVID-19. Across the whole study: Collection of acute and convalescent COVID-19 samples took place in the United States, Italy and Spain.

Enrolled during active infection, Seattle patients were then followed longitudinally. J lost 1 base, V lost 2 bases, and 4 bases had no gene match. Germline assignment: CDR1 SNHLY and CDR2 FYNNEI. There are 16 residues in the CDR3. The table came from immunoSEQ multiplex PCR; TCRdb's copy has only in-frame clones and leaves some out. The sample lists more than 300,000 clones, 80% to 90% occurring once. The chain uses TRBV2 and TRBJ2-7; TRBD2 matches at 11 bases. The sequenced material came from peripheral blood. This sequence originates from a woman aged 25 to 39 with COVID-19, enrolled during active disease. The DNA for the CDR3 is TGTGCCAGCAGTGAAACTAGCGGGAGCGGTTCCTACGAGCAGTACTTC. Protein product: CASSETSGSGSYEQYF.